The T cell receptor beta chain described here comes from a study of blood T cell repertoires in COVID-19. About the research overall: COVID-19 samples, acute and convalescent, were from the United States, Italy and Spain. The analysed material was cDNA or gDNA that came from T cells, B-cell-depleted T cells, or PBMCs.

The authors' processing: Using reference gene primer amplification, nucleated cell counts were estimated. Data came from immunoSEQ multiplex PCR; TCRdb stores just in-frame clones and leaves some out. V, J and clone size derive from that table, while D and trimming were established from the DNA sequence. The sample includes under 300,000 clones, about nine tenths of them seen just once. With V trimmed by 3 bases and J by 4 bases, 3 bases remained unmatched. Germline V CDR1 and CDR2: DFQATT, SNEGSKA (reference sequence). There are 13 residues in the CDR3. Sequenced input: peripheral blood. The chain uses TRBV20-1 and TRBJ1-3, with 7 bases identical to TRBD1. The receptor was isolated from a woman aged 35 to 49 who had recovered from COVID-19. CDR3 coding DNA: TGCAGTGCTAGTCAGGGGGTCGGAAACACCATATATTTT. Translation gives CSASQGVGNTIYF.